This TCR beta chain was recorded in a study of OX40 agonist ivuxolimab in advanced cancers. In the study overall: Those treated in dose escalation had hepatocellular carcinoma, melanoma, renal cell cancer or head and neck cancer. Therapy given before enrollment (anti-PD-1, anti-PD-L1 or anti-CTLA-4) was allowed, and around 44% had some.

With 3 bases clipped from V and 3 bases from J, the junction kept 0 bases outside the gene matches. Germline-derived CDR1 and CDR2 are SNHLY and FYNNEI. The CDR3 has 13 residues. Produced via immunoSEQ multiplex PCR; TCRdb's table is partial and in-frame only. The table shows 55,000 to 70,000 clones, with about 85% occurring only once. It was autoimmune disease history or systemic immunosuppression that excluded patients. Sequenced here: CD4+ or CD8+ T cells sorted from blood, sampled in a trial of the OX40 agonist ivuxolimab. The chain is built from TRBV2 and TRBJ1-1, with TRBD1 matching 8 bases. This TCR was sampled from an adult with an advanced solid tumor such as melanoma, head and neck, liver or kidney cancer. The CDR3 spells CASSEDRDTEAFF. The CDR3 bases are TGTGCCAGCAGTGAGGACAGGGACACTGAAGCTTTCTTT.